The 17 T cell receptor beta chains below come from one sample, sequenced in a study of shared clonotypes between healthy human individuals. Produced via immunoSEQ multiplex PCR; TCRdb's table is partial and in-frame only. The table shows around 370,000 clones, with about 96% occurring only once. The sample comprised memory CD8+ T cells sorted from blood. Documented subset: CD45RO+ cells pooled with CCR7-negative TemRA cells. The receptors were sampled from a man aged 30 to 45 in good health.

The chain is built from TRBV6-5 and TRBJ1-1, with D uncertain. V lost 5 bases and J lost 1, with 11 bases in between. The germline V gene has CDR1 MNHEY and CDR2 SVGAGI. The CDR3 loop spans 14 amino acids. CDR3 protein: CASSERHRNTEAFF. The CDR3 nucleotides are TGTGCCAGCAGTGAACGCCACCGGAACACTGAAGCTTTCTTT.

This chain joins TRBV6-5 and TRBJ1-5; D ambiguous. The germline V gene has CDR1 MNHEY and CDR2 SVGAGI. This CDR3 comprises 13 residues. V lost 3 bases to trimming and J lost 7 bases, with 10 bases between them. The CDR3 DNA reads TGTGCCAGCAGTTATTCCTGGCGCCAGCCCCAGCATTTT. It codes for CASSYSWRQPQHF.

V usage is TRBV19 and J usage is TRBJ2-1; D is ambiguous. Germline CDR1 and CDR2: LNHDA and SQIVND (reference sequence). The CDR3 has 16 amino acids. V lost 7 bases to trimming and J lost 3 bases, with 19 bases between them. CDR3 protein: CASTQVWADGYNEQFF. In nucleotides, the CDR3 is TGTGCCAGTACTCAAGTATGGGCGGATGGCTACAATGAGCAGTTCTTC. Full variable domain (outside the CDR3, taken from reference TRBV19 and TRBJ2-1): DGGITQSPKYLFRKEGQNVTLSCEQNLNHDAMYWYRQDPGQGLRLIYYSQIVNDFQKGDIAEGYSVSREKKESFPLTVTSAQKNPTAFYLCASTQVWADGYNEQFFGPGTRLTVL.

The chain combines TRBV5-6 with TRBJ1-6, with D hard to call. Germline assignment: CDR1 SGHDT and CDR2 YYEEEE. The CDR3 consists of 16 residues. V was pared by 2 bases and J by 14 bases, with 23 bases between. The CDR3 DNA is TGTGCCAGCAGCTTCTCCCTGCCCGGACCCGGTTCCGCCCTCCACTTT. Its protein is CASSFSLPGPGSALHF.

The V gene is TRBV2, the J gene TRBJ1-1; the D gene is possibly TRBD1 (5 bases). This CDR3 spans 17 amino acids. The germline V and J ends were trimmed by 2 bases and 1 base, with 17 bases remaining between them. Germline V gene data show CDR1 as SNHLY and CDR2 as FYNNEI. The CDR3 DNA follows: TGTGCCAGCAGTGAATTGATGGGGACCATAGGGAACACTGAAGCTTTCTTT. Its protein is CASSELMGTIGNTEAFF.

The gene calls are TRBV7-8 and TRBJ2-3; 9 bases map to TRBD2. The germline V gene has CDR1 SGHVS and CDR2 FQNEAQ. The CDR3 has 17 amino acids. V trimming: 2 bases; J trimming: 2 bases; junction bases outside the gene matches: 8. CDR3 amino acids: CASSLRRTSVVTDTQYF. Written as DNA, the CDR3 is TGTGCCAGCAGCTTAAGGCGGACTAGCGTAGTCACAGATACGCAGTATTTT.

The chain employs TRBV19 and TRBJ2-7, with 10 positions matching TRBD2. There are 16 residues in the CDR3. Germline V CDR1 and CDR2: LNHDA, SQIVND (reference sequence). J was trimmed by 1 base and V by 2 bases; bases with no gene match: 5. The DNA for the CDR3 is TGTGCCAGTAGTATAAGAGGGACTAGCGAATCCTACGAGCAGTACTTC. Its protein product is CASSIRGTSESYEQYF.

This chain joins TRBV5-1 and TRBJ2-3, with D perhaps matching TRBD2 (6 bases). In germline, CDR1 is SGHRS, CDR2 YFSETQ. This CDR3 region has 15 residues. Trimming left V 4 bases short and J 2 bases short, with 14 bases between. This CDR3 reads CASSQGRGFTDTQYF. The CDR3 DNA is TGCGCCAGCAGCCAGGGACGGGGGTTCACAGATACGCAGTATTTT.

V usage is TRBV2 and J usage is TRBJ2-6; TRBD2 agrees at 7 bases. The CDR3 sequence is 16 residues long. V shed 4 bases and J 2 bases; nucleotides not matched to a gene: 5. Germline lookup yields CDR1 SNHLY and CDR2 FYNNEI. The chain's CDR3 is CASSGTRLAGANVLTF. CDR3 coding DNA: TGTGCCAGCAGTGGGACTAGACTAGCTGGGGCCAACGTCCTGACTTTC.

V usage is TRBV28 and J usage is TRBJ1-5; 7 nucleotides align to TRBD1. Germline CDR1 reads MDHEN; CDR2 reads SYDVKM. The ends lost 5 bases at V and 7 bases at J; junction bases unmatched: 5. The CDR3 is made up of 13 amino acids. This CDR3 reads CASSDRADQPQHF. CDR3 sequence (DNA): TGTGCCAGCAGTGACAGGGCAGACCAGCCCCAGCATTTT.

The V gene is TRBV7-9, the J gene TRBJ1-2; D may be TRBD1 (5 bases). V lost 1 base and J 4 bases, leaving 16 bases between the germline ends. The length of the CDR3 is 16 residues. Germline V CDR1 and CDR2: SEHNR, FQNEAQ (reference sequence). The CDR3 DNA sequence: TGTGCCAGCAGCTTAGTCGGGGGGACTAACCTCTATGGCTACACCTTC. Protein product: CASSLVGGTNLYGYTF.

CDR3 sequence: CASSRRVAGAQETQYF. The CDR3 DNA follows: TGTGCCAGCAGCCGGAGGGTAGCGGGAGCTCAAGAGACCCAGTACTTC. The V gene is TRBV5-4, the J gene TRBJ2-5; 9 bases are shared with TRBD2. V trimming: 4 bases; J trimming: 2 bases; junction bases outside the gene matches: 9. CDR3 length: 16 residues. Germline V gene sequence: CDR1 SGHNT, CDR2 YYREEE (reference sequence).

CDR3 coding DNA: TGCGCCAGCAGTGGGGGAACCTACGAGCAGTACTTC. It is translated as CASSGGTYEQYF. The chain has TRBV4-1 and TRBJ2-7; D assignment may be TRBD1 or TRBD2 (5 bases each). The germline V gene has CDR1 MGHRA and CDR2 YSYEKL. The germline V and J ends were trimmed by 6 bases and 2 bases, with 8 bases remaining between them. The CDR3 is made up of 12 amino acids.

This clone appeared a single time. The chain uses TRBV7-9 and TRBJ2-7, with TRBD2 matching 9 bases. There are 16 residues in the CDR3. Germline loops: CDR1 SEHNR, CDR2 FQNEAQ (reference sequence). The V and J ends lost 5 bases and 5 bases, in that order; junction bases with no gene match: 13. The CDR3 sequence: CASSVMLREGGDEQYF. In nucleotides, the CDR3 is TGTGCCAGCAGCGTTATGCTGCGGGAGGGGGGCGACGAGCAGTACTTC.

This clone was seen just once. The gene calls are TRBV5-1 and TRBJ2-5; 8 nucleotides line up with TRBD2. CDR1 is SGHRS, CDR2 YFSETQ, per germline. The CDR3 spans 16 residues. V shed 1 base and J 7 bases; nucleotides not matched to a gene: 12. As DNA, the CDR3 is TGCGCCAGCAGCTTGCCTCCCGGGAGGGCCGGGGGGACCCAGTACTTC. Amino acids: CASSLPPGRAGGTQYF. The full variable domain, in which reference TRBV5-1 and TRBJ2-5 provide the parts outside the CDR3, is KAGVTQTPRYLIKTRGQQVTLSCSPISGHRSVSWYQQTPGQGLQFLFEYFSETQRNKGNFPGRFSGRQFSNSRSEMNVSTLELGDSALYLCASSLPPGRAGGTQYFGPGTRLLVL.

This clone was seen a handful of times. The chain has TRBV7-6 and TRBJ2-2; 9 nucleotides align to TRBD1. Looked up from germline, CDR1 is SGHVS and CDR2 is FNYEAQ. This CDR3 is built from 15 residues. The CDR3 reads CHRGRRWVRTGELFF. The CDR3 nucleotides read TGTCACAGGGGGCGAAGATGGGTTCGCACCGGGGAGCTGTTTTTT.

The rearrangement uses TRBV5-8 and TRBJ1-2, with no clear D. This CDR3 contains 13 residues. Germline loops: CDR1 SGHTS, CDR2 YDEGEE. Deletions cut 1 base from V and 4 bases from J, with 8 bases between. CDR3 residues: CASSLSLSYGYTF. In nucleotides, the CDR3 is TGTGCCAGCAGCTTGTCACTATCCTATGGCTACACCTTC. Combining the CDR3 with reference TRBV5-8 and TRBJ1-2 gives the whole variable domain EAGVTQSPTHLIKTRGQQATLRCSPISGHTSVYWYQQALGLGLQFLLWYDEGEERNRGNFPPRFSGRQFPNYSSELNVNALELEDSALYLCASSLSLSYGYTFGSGTRLTVV.